These 26 T cell receptor beta chains were sequenced from one sample in a study of T cell repertoires in cytomegalovirus infection (dated by TCRdb to between 2018 and 2021). The antigens of these receptors remain unknown. In the paper's terms, the treatment or condition label means: in vitro stimulation with specific CMV peptide epitopes to enrich CMV-specific T cells. These reads were obtained on an Illumina HiSeq 1500. TCRdb reprocessed the public reads (quality trimming at Q25 with fastp, clone calling with MiXCR) and kept in-frame beta chains. CDR3 protein sequences are deduplicated, and each keeps its most common genes and DNA. The table for this sample lists about a million distinct CDR3 sequences; around 29% of them were counted only once. Over 12% of the sample is held by the ten biggest clonotypes. The source was cultured CD8+ T cells from PBMCs, collected from culture after CMV antigen stimulation. The source of these receptors is a human donor in good health (CMV status not recorded). Some clones in this sample may be carry-over from other donors' samples.

This sequence joins TRBV7-9 and TRBJ1-5, with 9 bases fitting TRBD1. Per the germline V gene, CDR1 is SEHNR and CDR2 is FQNEAQ (reference sequence). The CDR3 has 14 residues. Trimming took 0 bases from V and 7 from J; bases not matched to a gene: 1. Here the CDR3 reads CASSLADRGQPQHF. The CDR3 bases are TGTGCCAGCAGCTTAGCTGACAGGGGGCAGCCCCAGCATTTT.

This clonotype was observed at least ten times. The chain is built from TRBV7-2 and TRBJ2-7; 7 positions match TRBD2. Per germline, CDR1 SGHTA and CDR2 FQGNSA. V shed 3 bases and J 9 bases; nucleotides not matched to a gene: 11. This CDR3 is built from 14 residues. The CDR3: CASSFREETDRQYF. Here the CDR3 DNA reads TGTGCCAGCAGCTTTCGGGAGGAGACAGACCGGCAGTACTTC.

This clonotype showed up many times. V gene TRBV12-5 combines with J gene TRBJ2-2, with 7 bases identical to TRBD1. Germline-derived CDR1 and CDR2 are LGHNT and FRNRAP. The CDR3 consists of 15 residues. J gave up 5 bases and V 7 bases, and 10 bases lay outside the gene matches. As DNA, the CDR3 is TGTGCTAGTGCCTTGGTATCACAGGGGACCGGGGAGCTGTTTTTT. Protein sequence: CASALVSQGTGELFF.

The J gene is TRBJ2-1, the V gene TRBV12-5; the D gene could be TRBD1 or TRBD2 (7 bases each). Germline V gene lookup returns CDR1 LGHNT and CDR2 FRNRAP. V gave up 6 bases and J gave up 4 bases, with 16 bases separating them. This CDR3 is 15 amino acids long. CDR3 coding DNA: TGTGCTAGTGGAGCCGGGACAGCGGGATACAATGAGCAGTTCTTC. It encodes CASGAGTAGYNEQFF.

This rearrangement joins TRBV11-2 to TRBJ2-1; tentatively, D is TRBD1 (6 bases). Germline CDR1 is SGHAT and CDR2 is FQNNGV. Trimming removed 5 bases from V and 4 bases from J, with 18 bases in between. CDR3 size: 16 residues. CDR3 in amino acids: CASSPNQGRRYNEQFF. The CDR3 nucleotides read TGTGCCAGCAGCCCTAATCAGGGGCGCCGTTACAATGAGCAGTTCTTC.

The rearrangement uses TRBV19 and TRBJ2-1; 7 bases are a match to TRBD2. The CDR3 covers 14 residues. Germline V gene sequence: CDR1 LNHDA, CDR2 SQIVND (reference sequence). V shed 7 bases, J shed 6 bases, and the junction held 9 bases outside the gene matches. In DNA form, the CDR3 reads TGTGCCAGTACCCCGGGGAGGGCCTCCAATGAGCAGTTCTTC. It specifies CASTPGRASNEQFF.

There are a few counts of this clonotype. V is TRBV12-3 or TRBV12-4 and J is TRBJ2-4, with a weak D call TRBD2 (6 bases). The CDR3 extends over 12 amino acids. Trimming pared 8 bases from V and 6 bases from J, leaving 11 bases between. CDR3 residues: CASGFGGNIQYF. The CDR3 DNA sequence: TGTGCCAGCGGCTTCGGGGGAAACATTCAGTACTTC.

The rearrangement joins TRBV27 to TRBJ2-6; TRBD1 is a possible D gene (5 bases). The V gene lost 3 bases and the J gene lost 2 bases, with 11 bases spanning the gap. The germline V gene has CDR1 MNHEY and CDR2 SMNVEV (reference sequence). The CDR3 sequence is 16 residues long. The CDR3 spells CASSFLRVTGANVLTF. CDR3 bases: TGTGCCAGCAGTTTCCTCAGGGTGACTGGGGCCAACGTCCTGACTTTC.

The chain combines TRBV20-1 with TRBJ2-2, with 8 bases lining up with TRBD2. CDR1 is DFQATT and CDR2 is SNEGSKA in the germline V gene (reference sequence). CDR3 length: 12 residues. V shed 7 bases and J 7 bases; nucleotides not matched to a gene: 5. The CDR3 DNA reads as TGCAGTGGTCGAGCGGGAGTCGGGGAGCTGTTTTTT. This gives the protein CSGRAGVGELFF.

This clonotype was seen at least ten times. This chain joins TRBV7-6 and TRBJ1-1; D is uncertain. The CDR3 runs to 15 residues. Trimming removed 5 bases from V and 0 bases from J, with 13 bases in between. The germline V gene has CDR1 SGHVS and CDR2 FNYEAQ. The CDR3 DNA reads TGTGCCAGCAGCGGGAGGGCAGACTTGAACACTGAAGCTTTCTTT. Its protein product is CASSGRADLNTEAFF.

This clonotype was counted many times. The chain has TRBV7-8 and TRBJ1-1; TRBD1 agrees at 8 bases. CDR1 SGHVS and CDR2 FQNEAQ come from the germline V gene. This CDR3 has 16 amino acids. Trimming cost V 1 base and J 11 bases; bases outside gene matches: 15. The CDR3 sequence is CASSLVAQGERAGAFF. The CDR3 nucleotides read TGTGCCAGCAGCTTAGTAGCACAGGGGGAACGGGCCGGGGCTTTCTTT.

The chain recombines TRBV28 with TRBJ2-3; 11 nucleotides line up with TRBD2. The V gene end was trimmed by 3 bases and the J gene end by 3 bases; junction bases not matched to a gene: 5. Germline V gives CDR1 MDHEN, CDR2 SYDVKM. The CDR3 sequence is 16 residues long. The CDR3 region is CASSFVLAGGTDTQYF. CDR3 nucleotide sequence: TGTGCCAGCAGTTTCGTTCTAGCGGGGGGTACAGATACGCAGTATTTT.

The chain joins TRBV19 to TRBJ1-2, with no clear D. V was clipped by 10 bases and J by 4 bases, with 10 bases between them. The CDR3 contains 11 residues. CDR1 LNHDA and CDR2 SQIVND come from the germline V gene (reference sequence). The CDR3 nucleotides read TGTGCCACTCACGGGAGCTATGGCTACACCTTC. It is translated as CATHGSYGYTF.

A single count supports this clonotype. The chain combines TRBV7-1 with TRBJ1-2, with D possibly TRBD1 on 5 matching bases. TRBV7-1 is designated an ORF whose function remains uncertain. V lost 5 bases to trimming and J lost 8 bases, with 18 bases between them. CDR3 size: 14 residues. CDR3 sequence (DNA): TGTGCCAGCAGCAATACAGGCTTAACTATGGGCTACACCTTC. As protein: CASSNTGLTMGYTF.

This clonotype was observed a few times. The CDR3 bases are TGTGCCAGCGCCCTACCTAGCGCCCCATGGAAGGAGCAGTTCTTC. Amino acid sequence: CASALPSAPWKEQFF. The V and J genes are TRBV6-1 and TRBJ2-1, with TRBD2 as a possible D gene (6 bases). The CDR3 consists of 15 residues. Trimming removed 8 bases from V and 10 bases from J, with 24 bases in between. Looked up from germline, CDR1 is MNHNS and CDR2 is SASEGT.

The genes are TRBV7-9 and TRBJ1-5; weak D call: TRBD1 (6 bases). Germline V gene sequence: CDR1 SEHNR, CDR2 FQNEAQ (reference sequence). CDR3 length: 14 residues. Trimming stripped 5 bases from V and 5 bases from J, with 13 bases between. CDR3 coding DNA: TGTGCCAGCAGCAAGGGGCAGGGGCATCAGCCCCAGCATTTT. Encoded protein: CASSKGQGHQPQHF.

This clonotype was seen a few times. The chain joins TRBV6-5 to TRBJ2-7; D might be TRBD1 (6 bases). The V gene's germline CDR1 is MNHEY and CDR2 SVGAGI. The CDR3 contains 14 residues. The ends were cut back, 4 bases at V and 5 bases at J, with 15 bases in the middle. CDR3: CASSLGQGLNEQYF. CDR3 nucleotide sequence: TGTGCCAGCAGTTTGGGACAAGGTTTAAACGAGCAGTACTTC.

This clonotype has only a few counts. This rearrangement joins TRBV4-2 to TRBJ2-1; D gene ambiguous. Between the trimmed V and J ends, which lost 4 bases and 13 bases, there was a span of 14 bases. The CDR3 sequence is 12 residues long. Germline CDR1 LGHNA, CDR2 YNFKEQ. The chain's CDR3 is CASSPGFRVQFF. The CDR3, as DNA: TGTGCCAGCAGCCCCGGGTTCCGGGTTCAGTTCTTC.

This clonotype was recorded once. This chain links TRBV7-1 with TRBJ2-7; the match to TRBD1 covers 7 bases. TRBV7-1 is classed as an ORF, of uncertain function. This CDR3 contains 14 residues. J was trimmed by 2 bases and V by 5 bases; bases with no gene match: 6. This CDR3 reads CASSLRDSTYEQYF. CDR3 sequence (DNA): TGTGCCAGCAGCCTCCGGGACAGTACCTACGAGCAGTACTTC.

The rearrangement uses TRBV29-1 and TRBJ2-2; TRBD1 is a possible D gene (6 bases). CDR3 length: 15 residues. The V end lost 2 bases, the J end lost 5 bases, and 15 bases lay between the germline ends. Germline CDR1 reads SQVTM; CDR2 reads ANQGSEA. The CDR3 protein is CSVELQGKWTGELFF. CDR3 nucleotide sequence: TGCAGCGTTGAATTACAGGGCAAGTGGACCGGGGAGCTGTTTTTT.

This clonotype was seen only a few times. The rearrangement joins TRBV6-2 or TRBV6-3 to TRBJ1-1; possible D gene TRBD1, 6 bases. Germline CDR1 is MNHEY and CDR2 is SVGEGT. This CDR3 comprises 17 residues. Trimming removed 2 bases at V and 1 base at J, with 17 bases between. CDR3 nucleotides: TGTGCCAGCAGTTACGAAGGGGGTGGCCCTTGGAACACTGAAGCTTTCTTT. As protein: CASSYEGGGPWNTEAFF.

The V call is TRBV7-2, the J call TRBJ2-7, with D maybe TRBD1 (6 bases). Per germline, CDR1 SGHTA and CDR2 FQGNSA. The CDR3 covers 14 residues. V dropped 6 bases and J dropped 0 bases, with 12 bases sitting between them. The chain's CDR3 is CASRNDRSSYEQYF. The CDR3, as DNA: TGTGCCAGCAGAAATGACAGGAGCTCCTACGAGCAGTACTTC.

This chain connects TRBV28 to TRBJ1-4; no clear D. There are 16 residues in the CDR3. Germline CDR1 is MDHEN and CDR2 is SYDVKM. Trimming pared 2 bases from V and 0 bases from J, leaving 10 bases between. The CDR3 bases are TGTGCCAGCAGTTTAATTATGAGTGCAACTAATGAAAAACTGTTTTTT. It is translated as CASSLIMSATNEKLFF. Full variable domain (outside the CDR3, taken from reference TRBV28 and TRBJ1-4): DVKVTQSSRYLVKRTGEKVFLECVQDMDHENMFWYRQDPGLGLRLIYFSYDVKMKEKGDIPEGYSVSREKKERFSLILESASTNQTSMYLCASSLIMSATNEKLFFGSGTQLSVL.

This clonotype was found a few times. The gene calls are TRBV12-3 or TRBV12-4 and TRBJ1-1, with 7 bases aligning to TRBD1. The CDR3 has 15 amino acids. The V gene end was trimmed by 3 bases and the J gene end by 3 bases; junction bases not matched to a gene: 7. CDR3 loop: CASSFRGGAHTEAFF. The CDR3, as DNA: TGTGCCAGCAGTTTCAGAGGGGGCGCCCACACTGAAGCTTTCTTT.

This chain joins TRBV20-1 and TRBJ1-2; no firm D call. Germline-derived CDR1 and CDR2 are DFQATT and SNEGSKA (reference sequence). There are 13 residues in the CDR3. The germline V and J ends were trimmed by 0 bases and 3 bases, with 8 bases remaining between them. DNA for the CDR3: TGCAGTGCTAGAGACGGGCTCGACTATGGCTACACCTTC. Protein: CSARDGLDYGYTF.

The J gene is TRBJ1-2, the V gene TRBV7-8; no clear D gene. Between the trimmed V and J ends, which lost 2 bases and 4 bases, there was a span of 17 bases. Germline CDR1 reads SGHVS; CDR2 reads FQNEAQ. The CDR3 totals 16 residues. CDR3: CASSLISEGTLYGYTF. CDR3 nucleotide sequence: TGTGCCAGCAGCTTAATTAGTGAGGGAACCCTCTATGGCTACACCTTC.